This is a list of T cell receptor beta chains from one sample in a study of blood T cell repertoires in COVID-19. Sequencing used immunoSEQ multiplex PCR; TCRdb keeps in-frame clones, though not all of them. The table has approximately 100,000 clones, roughly 90% seen once. The sample comprised peripheral blood. The receptors were gathered from a man in his sixties with acute or convalescent COVID-19. CDR3s include the opening cysteine and the closing phenylalanine or tryptophan. Each record gives: D gene, clone size, V gene, J gene, CDR3 protein, CDR3 DNA. D genes are given only for firm matches. The size entry is marked missing in some rows and otherwise reads once, few, many or a size class.

D: TRBD2; size: -; V: TRBV4-1; J: TRBJ2-7; CDR3: CASSHIAGHSYEQYF; DNA: TGCGCCAGCAGCCATATAGCGGGTCACTCCTACGAGCAGTACTTC
D: -; size: -; V: TRBV5-1; J: TRBJ1-1; CDR3: CASSREGAEAFF; DNA: TGCGCCAGCAGCCGGGAGGGGGCTGAAGCTTTCTTT
D: TRBD1; size: -; V: TRBV28; J: TRBJ1-1; CDR3: CASKPSPGQGNTEAFF; DNA: TGTGCCAGCAAACCGAGTCCGGGACAGGGGAACACTGAAGCTTTCTTT
D: -; size: -; V: TRBV29-1; J: TRBJ2-1; CDR3: CSAAGLRSKGEQFF; DNA: TGCAGCGCCGCGGGACTCCGAAGTAAGGGGGAGCAGTTCTTC
D: -; size: -; V: TRBV7-9; J: TRBJ2-6; CDR3: CASSAMKRGANVLTF; DNA: TGTGCCAGCAGCGCGATGAAGCGGGGGGCCAACGTCCTGACTTTC
D: TRBD1; size: -; V: TRBV5-6; J: TRBJ1-3; CDR3: CASSLGTDRGNTIYF; DNA: TGTGCCAGCAGCTTAGGAACGGACAGGGGAAACACCATATATTTT
D: TRBD1; size: -; V: TRBV19; J: TRBJ2-7; CDR3: CASSKQQGATWEQYF; DNA: TGTGCCAGTAGTAAACAACAGGGGGCTACGTGGGAGCAGTACTTC
D: -; size: -; V: TRBV4-1; J: TRBJ1-5; CDR3: CASSQLGLRSQPQHF; DNA: TGCGCCAGCAGCCAACTGGGGCTTAGGAGTCAGCCCCAGCATTTT
D: -; size: -; V: TRBV5-4; J: TRBJ2-1; CDR3: CASSLEPGAYSYNEQFF; DNA: TGTGCCAGCAGCTTGGAACCGGGAGCTTACTCCTACAATGAGCAGTTCTTC
D: -; size: -; V: TRBV13; J: TRBJ1-2; CDR3: CASSPGQSDYGYTF; DNA: TGTGCCAGCAGCCCTGGACAGTCGGACTATGGCTACACCTTC
D: TRBD1; size: -; V: TRBV2; J: TRBJ1-1; CDR3: CASNPAGTVNTEAFF; DNA: TGTGCCAGCAATCCTGCCGGGACAGTGAACACTGAAGCTTTCTTT
D: TRBD2; size: -; V: TRBV4-1; J: TRBJ2-1; CDR3: CASSRRTSGSNEQFF; DNA: TGCGCCAGCAGCCGAAGGACTAGCGGGAGTAACGAGCAGTTCTTC
D: -; size: -; V: TRBV7-2; J: TRBJ2-1; CDR3: CASSPEGGNYNEQFF; DNA: TGTGCCAGCAGCCCCGAGGGCGGAAACTACAATGAGCAGTTCTTC
D: -; size: -; V: TRBV7-9; J: TRBJ1-1; CDR3: CASNSLGASKNTEAFF; DNA: TGTGCCAGCAATTCCCTGGGGGCTAGTAAGAACACTGAAGCTTTCTTT
D: -; size: -; V: TRBV6-5; J: TRBJ2-2; CDR3: CASRGASNTGELFF; DNA: TGTGCCAGCAGGGGGGCGTCAAACACCGGGGAGCTGTTTTTT
D: -; size: -; V: TRBV9; J: TRBJ2-4; CDR3: CASSPHADTKNIQYF; DNA: TGTGCCAGCAGCCCACATGCGGATACCAAAAACATTCAGTACTTC
D: TRBD1; size: -; V: TRBV6-2/TRBV6-3; J: TRBJ1-5; CDR3: CASSYVRDRGTALQPQHF; DNA: TGTGCCAGCAGTTACGTTCGAGACAGGGGGACAGCTCTTCAGCCCCAGCATTTT
D: TRBD2; size: -; V: TRBV3-1/TRBV3-2; J: TRBJ2-4; CDR3: CASSLSGDLKNIQYF; DNA: TGTGCCAGCAGCCTTAGCGGGGATCTTAAAAACATTCAGTACTTC
D: TRBD1; size: few; V: TRBV5-1; J: TRBJ2-2; CDR3: CASSLGQGNTGELFF; DNA: TGCGCCAGCAGCCTAGGACAGGGTAACACCGGGGAGCTGTTTTTT
D: -; size: -; V: TRBV24-1; J: TRBJ1-1; CDR3: CATSRGVGTEAFF; DNA: TGTGCCACCAGTCGAGGAGTGGGCACTGAAGCTTTCTTT
D: TRBD1; size: -; V: TRBV9; J: TRBJ1-2; CDR3: CASSGSGQKSYGYTF; DNA: TGTGCCAGCAGCGGGTCGGGACAGAAAAGTTATGGCTACACCTTC
D: -; size: -; V: TRBV12-5; J: TRBJ1-1; CDR3: CASGPGIPGTEAFF; DNA: TGTGCTAGTGGTCCCGGGATTCCGGGGACTGAAGCTTTCTTT
D: -; size: -; V: TRBV24-1; J: TRBJ2-3; CDR3: CATSVSSTDTQYF; DNA: TGTGCCACCAGTGTTAGCAGCACAGATACGCAGTATTTT
D: -; size: -; V: TRBV2; J: TRBJ1-6; CDR3: CASSVGRGSPLHF; DNA: TGTGCCAGCAGTGTTGGCAGGGGTTCACCCCTCCACTTT
D: -; size: once; V: TRBV19; J: TRBJ2-1; CDR3: CASRGTPGSSYNEQFF; DNA: TGTGCCAGTAGGGGGACTCCTGGGAGCTCCTACAATGAGCAGTTCTTC
D: TRBD1; size: once; V: TRBV5-4; J: TRBJ2-7; CDR3: CASSPTDRVDEQYF; DNA: TGTGCCAGCAGCCCGACAGACAGGGTGGACGAGCAGTACTTC
D: -; size: -; V: TRBV30; J: TRBJ2-7; CDR3: CAWSTSKGEQYF; DNA: TGTGCCTGGAGTACTAGCAAGGGTGAGCAGTACTTC
D: TRBD1; size: -; V: TRBV6-1; J: TRBJ1-2; CDR3: CASSVGGNRGLSGYTF; DNA: TGTGCCAGCAGTGTGGGCGGAAACAGGGGTTTATCTGGCTACACCTTC
D: -; size: -; V: TRBV4-1; J: TRBJ1-5; CDR3: CASSQDEYSNQPQHF; DNA: TGCGCCAGCAGCCAAGATGAGTATAGCAATCAGCCCCAGCATTTT
D: -; size: -; V: TRBV3-1/TRBV3-2; J: TRBJ2-2; CDR3: CASSRNSWNTGELFF; DNA: TGTGCCAGCAGCCGTAATTCCTGGAACACCGGGGAGCTGTTTTTT
D: -; size: -; V: TRBV4-2; J: TRBJ1-3; CDR3: CASSQDAGVHSGNTIYF; DNA: TGTGCCAGCAGCCAAGACGCCGGGGTCCACTCTGGAAACACCATATATTTT
D: -; size: -; V: TRBV7-9; J: TRBJ2-7; CDR3: CASSSPSAGLSYEQYF; DNA: TGTGCCAGCAGCTCCCCTTCGGCAGGCCTCTCCTACGAGCAGTACTTC
D: -; size: -; V: TRBV25-1; J: TRBJ1-1; CDR3: CASSDPTGWGEAFF; DNA: TGTGCCAGCAGTGATCCAACAGGGTGGGGTGAAGCTTTCTTT
D: TRBD1; size: -; V: TRBV6-4; J: TRBJ1-2; CDR3: CASSDTHKVEGAGGYTF; DNA: TGTGCCAGCAGTGACACCCACAAAGTGGAGGGGGCCGGTGGCTACACCTTC
D: TRBD1; size: -; V: TRBV9; J: TRBJ1-1; CDR3: CASSTAGGTEAFF; DNA: TGTGCCAGCAGCACCGCAGGGGGCACTGAAGCTTTCTTT
D: -; size: -; V: TRBV19; J: TRBJ2-1; CDR3: CASSIDIRPVHEQFF; DNA: TGTGCCAGTAGTATAGACATCAGGCCGGTTCATGAGCAGTTCTTC
D: -; size: -; V: TRBV7-2; J: TRBJ2-5; CDR3: CASSQTGTSIKETQYF; DNA: TGTGCCAGCAGCCAGACGGGTACTAGCATTAAAGAGACCCAGTACTTC
D: TRBD1; size: -; V: TRBV4-2; J: TRBJ1-5; CDR3: CASSQGDRGDQPQHF; DNA: TGTGCCAGCAGCCAAGGGGACAGGGGTGATCAGCCCCAGCATTTT
D: TRBD2; size: -; V: TRBV2; J: TRBJ2-1; CDR3: CASSGLADNEQFF; DNA: TGTGCCAGCAGTGGTCTAGCGGACAATGAGCAGTTCTTC
D: TRBD1; size: -; V: TRBV10-2; J: TRBJ1-5; CDR3: CASSGQGLSNQPQHF; DNA: TGCGCCAGCAGCGGACAGGGTTTGAGCAATCAGCCCCAGCATTTT
D: TRBD2; size: -; V: TRBV28; J: TRBJ2-3; CDR3: CASSPSGSTDTQYF; DNA: TGTGCCAGCAGTCCTAGCGGGAGTACAGATACGCAGTATTTT
D: -; size: -; V: TRBV5-1; J: TRBJ1-1; CDR3: CASSRGLSFPEAFF; DNA: TGCGCCAGCAGCCGAGGGTTAAGTTTTCCTGAAGCTTTCTTT